This entry concerns a single TCR beta chain. The antigen remains undetermined. Trimming at V came to 6 bases and at J to 9 bases, leaving 17 bases not matched to a gene. Germline V gives CDR1 DFQATT, CDR2 SNEGSKA (reference sequence). The CDR3 loop spans 17 amino acids. The record originates from a study of vaccination and CD4 T cells after COVID-19. Across the study: Convalescent individuals numbered four females and six males, two being Hispanic. The stimulus for the cells was overlapping spike peptides derived from SARS-CoV-2, HCoV-NL63, HCoV-OC43 and HCoV-229E.

The assay that was used to sequence DNA from cultured CD4+ T cells was the Oncomine TCR Beta short-read assay. A single record per CDR3 protein comes from TCRdb applying MiXCR to the PCR reads. The sample includes about 17,000 distinct CDR3 sequences, about 48% of them seen just once. Time point of the sample: late sampling 161 to 241 days after vaccination in three convalescent patients. Treatment described: roughly ten-day PBMC culture with coronavirus spike peptide pools or control peptides (ViraFEST assay). Alongside about 10 IU/ml IL-2 and about 9.1 ug/ml peptide pools, PBMCs were cultured at some 1.9 million per well.

The origin of this receptor is a human donor who had recovered from COVID-19. The chain recombines TRBV20-1 with TRBJ1-6; 10 bases line up with TRBD1. Sequencing was performed on CD4+ T cells from blood, cultured in vitro, taken about 7 months after SARS-CoV-2 vaccination. As DNA, the CDR3 is TGCAGTGCCGCCCCCCGGGACAGGGGCATTCTGGGTTCACCCCTCCACTTT. As protein: CSAAPRDRGILGSPLHF.